This T cell receptor (beta chain) was found in a study of blood T cell repertoires in COVID-19. Study overall: Nucleic acid was either cDNA or gDNA, and it came from T cells, B-cell-depleted T cells, or PBMCs.

The CDR3 has 17 residues. V lost 1 base to trimming and J lost 3 bases; unmatched junction nucleotides: 7. Germline V gene lookup returns CDR1 LGHNT and CDR2 FRNRAP. In the original analysis: Reference gene primer amplification gave estimated nucleated cell counts. Repertoires were generated with immunoSEQ multiplex PCR, while TCRdb's copy carries only in-frame clones and drops some. The DNA gave D and trimming, while V, J and clone size come from that table. The repertoire holds about 67,000 clones, 80% to 90% seen once, with 3.5% to 4.5% in the top ten. Source material: peripheral blood. The chain employs TRBV12-5 and TRBJ1-3; 9 bases line up with TRBD1. The origin of this receptor is a man aged 45-65 years with active COVID-19. CDR3 amino acids: CASGLEYPTGGGNTIYF. CDR3 sequence (DNA): TGTGCTAGTGGTTTGGAATATCCGACAGGGGGTGGAAACACCATATATTTT.